A selection of T cell receptor beta chains follows, all from one sample in a study of T cell responses to AZD1222 COVID-19 vaccine. Profiled with immunoSEQ multiplex PCR; TCRdb holds only in-frame clones, not every one. The sample holds 130,000 to 150,000 clones; around nine tenths are singletons and the top ten take 1.4% to 1.5%. The sequences come from peripheral blood, collected on day 0 of AZD1222 vaccination. These TCRs come from an adult in good health. CDR3s include the opening cysteine and the closing phenylalanine or tryptophan. The D gene is left open where the match is weak. Clone sizes are given selectively: once, few, many, or a class where the clone is expanded.

v_call,d_call,j_call,cdr3_length,clone_size,cdr3_aa,cdr3_nt
TRBV7-9,TRBD2,TRBJ2-5,16,-,CASSLGTSGIQETQYF,TGTGCCAGCAGCCTTGGGACTAGCGGTATCCAAGAGACCCAGTACTTC
TRBV7-3,-,TRBJ1-2,17,-,CASSPWAGQSRIYGYTF,TGTGCCAGCAGCCCCTGGGCAGGGCAGTCCAGGATATATGGCTACACCTTC
TRBV2,-,TRBJ2-5,11,-,CASSEEETQYF,TGTGCCAGCAGTGAGGAAGAGACCCAGTACTTC
TRBV3-1/TRBV3-2,-,TRBJ2-2,14,-,CASSLDRNTGELFF,TGTGCCAGCAGCCTGGACAGGAACACCGGGGAGCTGTTTTTT
TRBV24-1,TRBD1,TRBJ2-4,16,-,CATSERNVRTGHFQYF,TGTGCCACCAGTGAAAGGAACGTAAGGACAGGCCACTTTCAGTACTTC
TRBV7-3,-,TRBJ2-1,18,-,CASSLSPRGRSSYNEQFF,TGTGCCAGCAGCTTAAGCCCTCGGGGCCGGAGCTCCTACAATGAGCAGTTCTTC
TRBV7-9,TRBD1,TRBJ1-1,14,few,CASSSDRGLTEAFF,TGTGCCAGCAGCTCGGACAGGGGGCTCACTGAAGCTTTCTTT
TRBV7-2,TRBD1,TRBJ1-4,14,-,CASSPQGASEKLFF,TGTGCCAGCAGTCCCCAGGGGGCGAGTGAAAAACTGTTTTTT
TRBV6-5,-,TRBJ1-4,15,-,CASSYLGGSGEKLFF,TGTGCCAGCAGTTACTTGGGAGGGTCCGGTGAAAAACTGTTTTTT
TRBV9,TRBD2,TRBJ2-1,16,-,CASSLLAGASYNEQFF,TGTGCCAGCAGCTTACTAGCGGGAGCTTCCTACAATGAGCAGTTCTTC
TRBV7-8,TRBD1,TRBJ2-7,15,-,CASSLGTGASYEQYF,TGTGCCAGCAGCTTAGGGACAGGGGCGTCCTACGAGCAGTACTTC
TRBV4-2,TRBD2,TRBJ2-5,17,-,CASSQGIGGGIQETQYF,TGTGCCAGCAGCCAAGGGATCGGCGGGGGGATCCAAGAGACCCAGTACTTC
TRBV6-2/TRBV6-3,-,TRBJ1-6,16,-,CASSTVRSSYNSPLHF,TGTGCCAGCAGCACAGTGCGGAGCTCCTATAATTCACCCCTCCACTTT
TRBV9,-,TRBJ2-4,13,-,CASSVDGKNIQYF,TGTGCCAGCAGCGTAGATGGCAAAAACATTCAGTACTTC
TRBV7-9,-,TRBJ1-2,14,-,CASSSTADRGGYTF,TGTGCCAGCAGCTCGACCGCCGATAGGGGTGGCTACACCTTC
TRBV7-8,-,TRBJ2-3,15,-,CASSPLGAGADTQYF,TGTGCCAGCAGCCCTCTGGGAGCAGGGGCAGATACGCAGTATTTT
TRBV28,TRBD1,TRBJ1-5,14,-,CASRSGGAVQPQHF,TGTGCCAGCAGATCAGGGGGCGCGGTACAGCCCCAGCATTTT
TRBV6-1,-,TRBJ1-1,15,-,CASSEGRELNTEAFF,TGTGCCAGCAGTGAAGGACGTGAGTTGAACACTGAAGCTTTCTTT
TRBV7-3,TRBD1,TRBJ2-7,14,-,CASSLAGGTYEQYF,TGTGCCAGCAGCTTGGCAGGGGGAACCTACGAGCAGTACTTC
TRBV6-2/TRBV6-3,-,TRBJ2-1,17,-,CASSTRGSLSSYNEQFF,TGTGCCAGCAGTACACGTGGCAGTCTCAGCTCCTACAATGAGCAGTTCTTC
TRBV4-2,TRBD2,TRBJ2-3,20,-,CASSQDLAASGGHHTDTQYF,TGTGCCAGCAGCCAAGATCTCGCGGCTAGCGGGGGGCACCACACAGATACGCAGTATTTT
TRBV6-2/TRBV6-3,-,TRBJ1-1,12,-,CASSYSHTEAFF,TGTGCCAGCAGTTACTCTCACACTGAAGCTTTCTTT
TRBV5-1,-,TRBJ2-1,12,-,CASSPDGNEQFF,TGCGCCAGCAGCCCCGACGGGAATGAGCAGTTCTTC
TRBV6-2/TRBV6-3,-,TRBJ1-2,14,few,CASSYLQGFGGYTF,TGTGCCAGCAGTTACCTCCAGGGTTTTGGTGGCTACACCTTC
TRBV9,-,TRBJ2-2,14,-,CASSVELNTGELFF,TGTGCCAGCAGCGTAGAACTAAACACCGGGGAGCTGTTTTTT
TRBV21-1,-,TRBJ1-2,13,-,CASGGPRKDGYTF,TGTGCCAGCGGCGGGCCTCGGAAGGATGGCTACACCTTC
TRBV19,-,TRBJ1-1,12,-,CASSIGNTEAFF,TGTGCCAGTAGTATAGGTAACACTGAAGCTTTCTTT
TRBV30,-,TRBJ1-1,15,-,CAWSVRGPLNTEAFF,TGTGCCTGGAGTGTACGGGGGCCTTTGAACACTGAAGCTTTCTTT
TRBV28,-,TRBJ1-1,17,-,CASSLSVGHFLNTEAFF,TGTGCCAGCAGTCTCTCTGTGGGACACTTCTTGAACACTGAAGCTTTCTTT
TRBV19,-,TRBJ1-4,13,-,CASSTEFGEKLFF,TGTGCCAGTAGCACCGAATTCGGGGAAAAACTGTTTTTT
TRBV11-3,TRBD2,TRBJ2-7,16,-,CASSPSGLAGGYEQYF,TGTGCCAGCAGCCCGTCGGGACTAGCGGGGGGCTACGAGCAGTACTTC
TRBV6-4,TRBD1,TRBJ1-2,18,once,CASSDTPGQGPSNYGYTF,TGTGCCAGCAGTGACACGCCGGGACAGGGGCCGTCTAACTATGGCTACACCTTC
TRBV24-1,-,TRBJ1-1,12,-,CATSERDREAFF,TGTGCCACCAGTGAACGGGACCGTGAAGCTTTCTTT
TRBV6-5,TRBD1,TRBJ1-2,15,-,CASSPNGQANYGYTF,TGTGCCAGCAGCCCAAACGGACAGGCTAACTATGGCTACACCTTC
TRBV24-1,-,TRBJ2-5,16,-,CATSDRTPGGKETQYF,TGTGCCACCAGTGACCGGACCCCAGGGGGGAAAGAGACCCAGTACTTC
TRBV21-1,-,TRBJ1-5,16,-,CASSGWLTGINQPQHF,TGTGCCAGCAGCGGATGGTTGACGGGTATCAATCAGCCCCAGCATTTT
TRBV7-3,TRBD2,TRBJ2-1,16,-,CASSPLGAGGMDEQFF,TGTGCCAGCAGCCCCCTGGGGGCGGGAGGGATGGATGAGCAGTTCTTC
TRBV24-1,TRBD2,TRBJ2-1,15,-,CATSSSGRAYNEQFF,TGTGCCACCAGTTCTAGCGGGAGGGCCTACAATGAGCAGTTCTTC
TRBV24-1,-,TRBJ2-3,15,-,CATSDLLGGTDTQYF,TGTGCCACCAGTGATTTGCTTGGTGGCACAGATACGCAGTATTTT
TRBV9,TRBD1,TRBJ1-5,15,-,CASSVEGASGQPQHF,TGTGCCAGCAGCGTAGAGGGGGCCTCGGGTCAGCCCCAGCATTTT
TRBV5-1,TRBD2,TRBJ2-1,16,once,CASSLVLGLAYNEQFF,TGCGCCAGCAGCTTGGTGCTGGGACTAGCCTACAATGAGCAGTTCTTC
TRBV2,-,TRBJ2-1,13,-,CASSTMIGVGQFF,TGTGCCAGCAGTACTATGATCGGAGTAGGGCAGTTCTTC
TRBV14,-,TRBJ2-1,15,-,CASSQVSGPYNEQFF,TGTGCCAGCAGCCAGGTTAGTGGGCCCTACAATGAGCAGTTCTTC
TRBV15,-,TRBJ1-2,15,-,CATSRDLQGIQGYTF,TGTGCCACCAGCAGAGATTTACAGGGCATTCAAGGCTACACCTTC
TRBV7-9,TRBD1,TRBJ1-3,13,-,CASNPDRANTIYF,TGTGCCAGCAATCCGGACAGGGCCAACACCATATATTTT
TRBV28,-,TRBJ1-1,17,-,CASSLYQGPTMNTEAFF,TGTGCCAGCAGTCTGTATCAGGGCCCTACTATGAACACTGAAGCTTTCTTT
TRBV4-3,TRBD2,TRBJ2-1,16,-,CASSSRLAGAGNEQFF,TGCGCCAGCAGCTCCCGACTAGCGGGAGCAGGGAATGAGCAGTTCTTC
TRBV5-3,-,TRBJ2-1,17,-,CARSLTFGGSSYNEQFF,TGTGCCAGAAGCCTAACCTTCGGGGGTAGCTCCTACAATGAGCAGTTCTTC
TRBV7-3,-,TRBJ2-5,15,-,CASSLGPQFQETQYF,TGTGCCAGCAGCTTAGGGCCACAGTTTCAAGAGACCCAGTACTTC
TRBV6-4,TRBD1,TRBJ2-2,14,few,CASRPGGGSGELFF,TGTGCCAGCCGCCCAGGGGGCGGAAGCGGGGAGCTGTTTTTT
TRBV5-4,-,TRBJ1-4,12,-,CASSSVGEKLFF,TGTGCCAGCAGCTCCGTGGGGGAAAAACTGTTTTTT
TRBV6-1,TRBD1,TRBJ1-1,14,-,CASSEDRGGTEAFF,TGTGCCAGCAGTGAGGACAGGGGCGGCACTGAAGCTTTCTTT
TRBV2,-,TRBJ1-1,14,-,CASSGGAGRTEAFF,TGTGCCAGCAGCGGGGGGGCAGGGAGGACTGAAGCTTTCTTT
TRBV3-1/TRBV3-2,TRBD2,TRBJ2-1,18,-,CASSHPRAGGRAYNEQFF,TGTGCCAGCAGCCATCCCCGGGCAGGCGGGAGGGCTTATAATGAGCAGTTCTTC
TRBV5-4,-,TRBJ1-1,14,once,CASSFTGADTEAFF,TGTGCCAGCAGCTTTACGGGGGCTGACACTGAAGCTTTCTTT